The TCR beta chain described here comes from a study of blood T cells in healthy people across ages. CDR1 and CDR2 from the germline V gene are DFQATT and SNEGSKA (reference sequence). This CDR3 region has 15 residues. Unmatched junction bases numbered 9, after V lost 6 bases and J lost 5 bases. This clonotype was counted ten times or more. A second PCR, run for about 6 to 11 cycles, used a sample-barcoded 5' primer plus a J-beta primer mix. A tag from a template-switch adaptor with 12 random nucleotides marked each cDNA molecule. TCRdb re-called the 5' RACE reads with MiXCR, one entry per CDR3 protein. The sample has 1.4 million or so distinct CDR3 sequences, roughly two fifths seen once; the top ten hold around 4%.

Sample: blood. This TCR came from a woman aged 18-29 years in good health. The rearrangement links TRBV20-1 to TRBJ2-1; 11 positions match TRBD2. CDR3 sequence reads: CSAVIAGGRHNEQFF. CDR3 DNA: TGCAGTGCCGTGATAGCGGGGGGGCGGCACAATGAGCAGTTCTTC.